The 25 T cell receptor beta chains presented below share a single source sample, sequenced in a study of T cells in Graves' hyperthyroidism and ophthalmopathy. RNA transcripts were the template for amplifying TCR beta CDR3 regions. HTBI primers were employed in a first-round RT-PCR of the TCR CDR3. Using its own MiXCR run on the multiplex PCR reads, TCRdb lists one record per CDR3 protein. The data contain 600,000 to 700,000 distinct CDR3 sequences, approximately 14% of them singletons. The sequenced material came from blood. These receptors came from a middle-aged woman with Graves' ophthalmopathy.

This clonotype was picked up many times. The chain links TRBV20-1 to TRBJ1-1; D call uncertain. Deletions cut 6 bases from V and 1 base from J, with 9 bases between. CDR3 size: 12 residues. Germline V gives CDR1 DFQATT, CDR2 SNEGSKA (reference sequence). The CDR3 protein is CSAPDANTEAFF. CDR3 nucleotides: TGCAGTGCACCGGACGCGAACACTGAAGCTTTCTTT.

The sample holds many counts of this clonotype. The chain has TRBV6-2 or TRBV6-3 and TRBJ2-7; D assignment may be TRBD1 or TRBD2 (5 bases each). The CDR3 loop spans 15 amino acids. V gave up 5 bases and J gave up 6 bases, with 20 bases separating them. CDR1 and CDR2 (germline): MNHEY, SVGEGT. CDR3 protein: CASSKTRDPTAEQYF. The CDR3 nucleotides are TGTGCCAGCAGTAAGACCCGGGACCCTACTGCCGAGCAGTACTTC.

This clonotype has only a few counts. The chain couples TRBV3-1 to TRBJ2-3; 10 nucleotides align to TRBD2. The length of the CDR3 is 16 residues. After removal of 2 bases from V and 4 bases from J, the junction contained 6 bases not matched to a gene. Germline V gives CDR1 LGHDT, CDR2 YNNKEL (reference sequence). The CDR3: CASSQFLAGGSDTQYF. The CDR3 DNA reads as TGTGCCAGCAGCCAATTCTTAGCGGGAGGTTCAGATACGCAGTATTTT.

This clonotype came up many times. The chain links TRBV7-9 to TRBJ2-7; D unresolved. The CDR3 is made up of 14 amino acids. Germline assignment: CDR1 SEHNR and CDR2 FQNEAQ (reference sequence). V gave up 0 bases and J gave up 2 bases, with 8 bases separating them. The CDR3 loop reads CASSLAGFPYEQYF. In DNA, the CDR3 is TGTGCCAGCAGCTTAGCCGGGTTTCCCTACGAGCAGTACTTC.

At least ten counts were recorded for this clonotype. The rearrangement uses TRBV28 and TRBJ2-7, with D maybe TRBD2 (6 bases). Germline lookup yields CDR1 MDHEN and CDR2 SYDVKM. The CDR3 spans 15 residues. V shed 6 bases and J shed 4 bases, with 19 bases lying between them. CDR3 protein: CASSTGGDQTYEQYF. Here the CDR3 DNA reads TGTGCCAGCAGCACCGGCGGGGACCAAACTTACGAGCAGTACTTC.

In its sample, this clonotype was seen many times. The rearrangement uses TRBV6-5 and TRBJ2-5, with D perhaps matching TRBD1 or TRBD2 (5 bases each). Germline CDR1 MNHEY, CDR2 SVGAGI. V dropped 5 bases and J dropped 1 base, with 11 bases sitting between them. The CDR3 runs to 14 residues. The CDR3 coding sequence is TGTGCCAGCAGTACCCGGGACGCCCAAGAGACCCAGTACTTC. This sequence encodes CASSTRDAQETQYF.

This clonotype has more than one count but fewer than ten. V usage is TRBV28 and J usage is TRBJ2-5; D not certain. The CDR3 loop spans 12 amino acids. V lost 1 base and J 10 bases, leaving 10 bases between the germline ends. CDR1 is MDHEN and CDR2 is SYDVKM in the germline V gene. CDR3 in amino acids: CASSLLARDQYF. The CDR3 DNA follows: TGTGCCAGCAGTTTATTGGCTAGGGACCAGTACTTC.

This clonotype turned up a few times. CDR3: CASSPPNGEAFF. The CDR3 nucleotides read TGTGCCAGCTCACCCCCAAACGGTGAAGCTTTCTTT. The chain recombines TRBV18 with TRBJ1-1; D remains unclear. This CDR3 has 12 amino acids. Trimming left V 3 bases short and J 7 bases short, with 9 bases between. CDR1 and CDR2 from the germline V gene are KGHSH and LQKENI.

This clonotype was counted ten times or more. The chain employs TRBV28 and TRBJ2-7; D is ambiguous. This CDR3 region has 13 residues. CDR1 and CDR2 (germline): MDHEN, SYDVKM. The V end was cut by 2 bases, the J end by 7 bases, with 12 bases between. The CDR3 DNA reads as TGTGCCAGCAGTTTAGCCCTGGGCTTTGAGCAGTACTTC. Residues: CASSLALGFEQYF.

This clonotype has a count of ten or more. CDR3 sequence: CASSLAGHRYGTEAFF. Written as DNA, the CDR3 is TGTGCCAGCAGTCTGGCGGGACACCGGTATGGCACTGAAGCTTTCTTT. The V call is TRBV12-3 or TRBV12-4, the J call TRBJ1-1, with TRBD1 as a possible D gene (6 bases). V lost 5 bases, J lost 4 bases, and 20 bases lay in between. The CDR3 length is 16 residues.

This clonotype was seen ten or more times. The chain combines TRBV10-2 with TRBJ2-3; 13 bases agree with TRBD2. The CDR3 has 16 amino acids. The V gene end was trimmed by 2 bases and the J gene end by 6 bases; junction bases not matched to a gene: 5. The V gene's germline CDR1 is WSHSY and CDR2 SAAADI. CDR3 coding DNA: TGCGCCAGCAGTGAGGGACTAGCGGGAGATTGGGATACGCAGTATTTT. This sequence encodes CASSEGLAGDWDTQYF.

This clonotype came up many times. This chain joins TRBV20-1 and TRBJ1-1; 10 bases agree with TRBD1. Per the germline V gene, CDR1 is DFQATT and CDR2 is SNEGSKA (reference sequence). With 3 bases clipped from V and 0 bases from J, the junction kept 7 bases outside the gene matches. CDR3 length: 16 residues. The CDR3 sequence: CSASIGTGDMNTEAFF. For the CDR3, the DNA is TGCAGTGCTAGTATCGGGACAGGGGACATGAACACTGAAGCTTTCTTT.

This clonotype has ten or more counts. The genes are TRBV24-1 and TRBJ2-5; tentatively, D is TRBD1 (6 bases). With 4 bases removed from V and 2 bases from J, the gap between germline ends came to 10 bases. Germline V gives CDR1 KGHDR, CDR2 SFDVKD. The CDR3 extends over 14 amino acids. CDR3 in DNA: TGTGCCACCAGTGAGCCGACAGGACAAGAGACCCAGTACTTC. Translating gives CATSEPTGQETQYF.

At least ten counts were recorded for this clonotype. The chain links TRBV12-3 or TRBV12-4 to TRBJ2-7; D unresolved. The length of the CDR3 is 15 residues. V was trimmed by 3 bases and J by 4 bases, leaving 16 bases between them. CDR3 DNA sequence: TGTGCCAGCAGTTTCGGCACTACTTCGAAATACGAGCAGTACTTC. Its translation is CASSFGTTSKYEQYF.

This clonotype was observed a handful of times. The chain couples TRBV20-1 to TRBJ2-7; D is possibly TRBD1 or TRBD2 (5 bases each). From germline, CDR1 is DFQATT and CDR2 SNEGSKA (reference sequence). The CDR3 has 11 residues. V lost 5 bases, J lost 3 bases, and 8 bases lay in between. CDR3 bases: TGCAGTGCTCGGGACGTCTACGAGCAGTACTTC. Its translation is CSARDVYEQYF.

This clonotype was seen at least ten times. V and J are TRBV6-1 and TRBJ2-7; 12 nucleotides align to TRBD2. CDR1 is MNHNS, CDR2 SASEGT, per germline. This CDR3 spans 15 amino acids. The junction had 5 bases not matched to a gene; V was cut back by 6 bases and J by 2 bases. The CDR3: CASRPGLAGTYEQYF. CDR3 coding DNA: TGTGCCAGCAGGCCAGGACTAGCGGGGACCTACGAGCAGTACTTC.

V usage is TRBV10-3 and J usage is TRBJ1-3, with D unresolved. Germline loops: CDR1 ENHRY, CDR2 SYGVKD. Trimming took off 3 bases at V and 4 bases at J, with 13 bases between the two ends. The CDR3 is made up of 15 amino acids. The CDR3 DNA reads TGTGCCATCAGTGACCCCGGATTGGGGGGAAACACCATATATTTT. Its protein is CAISDPGLGGNTIYF.

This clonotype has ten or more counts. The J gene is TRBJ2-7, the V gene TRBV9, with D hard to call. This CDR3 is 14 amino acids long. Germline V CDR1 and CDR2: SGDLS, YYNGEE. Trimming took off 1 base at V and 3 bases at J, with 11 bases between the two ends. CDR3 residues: CASSVSNSFYEQYF. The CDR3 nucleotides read TGTGCCAGCAGCGTATCGAACAGCTTCTACGAGCAGTACTTC.

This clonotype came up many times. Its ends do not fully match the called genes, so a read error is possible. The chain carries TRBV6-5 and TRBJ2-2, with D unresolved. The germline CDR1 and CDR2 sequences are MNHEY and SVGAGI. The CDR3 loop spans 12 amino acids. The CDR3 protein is CASSDSGGELFF. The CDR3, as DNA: TGTGCCAGCAGTGACTCGGGCGGGGAGCTGTTTTTT.

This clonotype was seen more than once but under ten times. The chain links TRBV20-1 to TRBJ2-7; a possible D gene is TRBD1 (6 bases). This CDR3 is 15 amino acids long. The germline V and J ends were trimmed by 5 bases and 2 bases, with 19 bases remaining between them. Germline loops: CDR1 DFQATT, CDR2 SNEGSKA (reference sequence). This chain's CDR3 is CSAHQPDSKTYEQYF. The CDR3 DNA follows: TGCAGTGCTCACCAACCGGACAGCAAGACCTACGAGCAGTACTTC.

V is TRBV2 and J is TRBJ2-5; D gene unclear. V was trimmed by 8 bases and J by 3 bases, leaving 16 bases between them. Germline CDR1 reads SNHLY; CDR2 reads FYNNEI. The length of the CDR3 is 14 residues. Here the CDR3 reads CASSSPPREETQYF. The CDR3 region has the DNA TGTGCCAGCTCATCCCCCCCAAGAGAAGAGACCCAGTACTTC.

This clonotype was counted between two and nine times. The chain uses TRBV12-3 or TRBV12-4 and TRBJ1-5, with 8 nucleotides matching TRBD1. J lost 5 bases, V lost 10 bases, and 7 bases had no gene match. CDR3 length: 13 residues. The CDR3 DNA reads TGTGCCACCACAGCGGGACAGGATCAGCCCCAGCATTTT. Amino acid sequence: CATTAGQDQPQHF.

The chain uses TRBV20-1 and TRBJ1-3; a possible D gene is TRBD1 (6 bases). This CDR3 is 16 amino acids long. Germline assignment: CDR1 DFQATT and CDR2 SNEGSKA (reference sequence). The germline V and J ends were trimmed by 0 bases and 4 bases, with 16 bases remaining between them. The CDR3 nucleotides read TGCAGTGCTAGAGAAGGGGGTGTTGGGGCAGGAAACACCATATATTTT. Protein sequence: CSAREGGVGAGNTIYF.

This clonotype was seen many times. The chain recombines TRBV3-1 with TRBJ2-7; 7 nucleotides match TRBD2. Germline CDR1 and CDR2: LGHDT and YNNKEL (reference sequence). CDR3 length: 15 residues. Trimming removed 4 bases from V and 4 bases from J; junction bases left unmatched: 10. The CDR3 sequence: CASSRTAGTVYEQYF. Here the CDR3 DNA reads TGTGCCAGCAGCCGAACAGCGGGGACCGTATACGAGCAGTACTTC.

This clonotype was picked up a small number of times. The CDR3 is CASSEASLIGNTIYF. As DNA, the CDR3 is TGTGCCAGCAGTGAAGCGTCTCTGATTGGAAACACCATATATTTT. This rearrangement joins TRBV6-1 to TRBJ1-3; unclear D gene. The CDR3 runs 15 residues. V gave up 0 bases and J gave up 3 bases, with 9 bases separating them. In germline, CDR1 is MNHNS, CDR2 SASEGT.